This entry is about one T cell receptor (beta chain). Its antigen remains unidentified. The data were produced by immunoSEQ multiplex PCR, yet TCRdb's version contains in-frame clones alone and is incomplete. Of about 1.1 million clones detected, about four fifths appear once; the ten largest clones hold more than 0.5%. The data stem from a study of shared clonotypes between healthy human individuals. Study background: CD8 memory received one plate per donor, CD8 naive two, CD4 memory three and CD4 naive three.

The study separated CD4+ cells into CD45RA+ naive and CD45RA-negative memory subsets. General study findings and limits: Rarefaction showed sorted-subset sequencing was incomplete despite large depth. Sequencing depth was expected to influence donor clonotype sharing.

The germline V gene encodes CDR1 SGHTA and CDR2 FQGTGA. V lost 3 bases, J lost 1 base, and 6 bases lay in between. There are 13 residues in the CDR3. This receptor was identified in a man between 18 and 35 years old in good health. Some clones in this sample may be carry-over from other donors' samples. Sequenced input: memory CD4+ T cells from PBMCs. Specified subset: CD45RA-negative fraction. The V and J genes are TRBV7-3 and TRBJ2-5, with unresolved D. The CDR3 here is CASSFGGQETQYF. DNA for the CDR3: TGTGCCAGCAGCTTCGGTGGCCAAGAGACCCAGTACTTC.